These 6 T cell receptor beta chains originate from one sample sequenced in a study of T cell responses to AZD1222 COVID-19 vaccine. Libraries were prepared by immunoSEQ multiplex PCR; TCRdb keeps only in-frame clonotypes and omits some of them. The table has about 110,000 clones, 70% to 90% seen once. Sequencing used peripheral blood, obtained on day 0 of MenACWY control vaccination. These receptors came from an adult in good health.

This clone came up a few times. The chain carries TRBV7-2 and TRBJ1-2; D might be TRBD1 (6 bases). Deletions cut 1 base from V and 6 bases from J, with 21 bases between. The CDR3 has 17 residues. Germline CDR1 is SGHTA and CDR2 is FQGNSA. DNA for the CDR3: TGTGCCAGCAGCTTAGTCGGGTGGGTGGGGGCGTCTAATGGCTACACCTTC. Translating gives CASSLVGWVGASNGYTF.

This sequence joins TRBV5-4 and TRBJ2-2, with 7 bases matching TRBD2. Germline V gene sequence: CDR1 SGHNT, CDR2 YYREEE (reference sequence). Germline trimming cut 3 bases from V and 4 bases from J; bases unmatched to any gene: 6. The CDR3 spans 15 residues. CDR3 loop: CASSWEGASTGELFF. In DNA, the CDR3 is TGTGCCAGCAGCTGGGAGGGAGCGAGCACCGGGGAGCTGTTTTTT.

The rearrangement links TRBV2 to TRBJ2-1; D might be TRBD1 (5 bases). Per the germline V gene, CDR1 is SNHLY and CDR2 is FYNNEI. V lost 6 bases, J lost 7 bases, and 19 bases lay in between. The CDR3 is 15 residues long. The CDR3: CASRRGSFRTNEQFF. CDR3 sequence (DNA): TGTGCCAGCAGACGTGGCTCGTTCCGGACAAATGAGCAGTTCTTC.

The chain recombines TRBV29-1 with TRBJ2-7; no reliable D call. Per the germline V gene, CDR1 is SQVTM and CDR2 is ANQGSEA. There are 11 residues in the CDR3. V dropped 3 bases and J dropped 1 base, with 4 bases sitting between them. CDR3 protein: CSVEQSYEQYF. CDR3 DNA sequence: TGCAGCGTTGAGCAGTCCTACGAGCAGTACTTC.

The chain has TRBV6-1 and TRBJ2-1, with 9 bases lining up with TRBD2. With 4 bases clipped from V and 5 bases from J, the junction kept 9 bases outside the gene matches. This CDR3 spans 16 amino acids. Germline CDR1 MNHNS, CDR2 SASEGT. CDR3 protein: CASSVRPGLAHNEQFF. DNA of the CDR3: TGTGCCAGCAGTGTTAGACCGGGACTAGCCCACAATGAGCAGTTCTTC.

The chain is built from TRBV7-2 and TRBJ2-7, with D unclear. This CDR3 has 12 residues. V was cut by 8 bases and J by 6 bases, with 14 bases left in between. The germline V gene encodes CDR1 SGHTA and CDR2 FQGNSA. CDR3 nucleotides: TGTGCCAGCGGACGTAGGTCCATCGAGCAGTACTTC. This codes for CASGRRSIEQYF. Full variable domain (remainder filled in from reference TRBV7-2 and TRBJ2-7): GAGVSQSPSNKVTEKGKDVELRCDPISGHTALYWYRQSLGQGLEFLIYFQGNSAPDKSGLPSDRFSAERTGGSVSTLTIQRTQQEDSAVYLCASGRRSIEQYFGPGTRLTVT.